This passage covers 10 T cell receptor beta chains from one sample sequenced in a study of blood T cells in healthy people across ages. A J-beta primer mix and a sample-barcoded 5' primer were used in a second PCR of roughly 6 to 11 cycles. TCRdb processed the 5' RACE reads anew with MiXCR; each CDR3 protein has one entry. The sample contains roughly 800,000 distinct CDR3 sequences, around 24% of which appear only once. The same specimen was also included in a second study, on T cells of mothers and their children.

The sample was blood. These receptors all stem from a boy aged 5-17 years in good health.

This clonotype showed up just a few times. This chain joins TRBV5-1 and TRBJ2-3; D is possibly TRBD2 (6 bases). CDR1 is SGHRS, CDR2 YFSETQ, per germline. Trimming cost V 1 base and J 2 bases, with 17 bases left between them. The CDR3 is 17 residues long. The CDR3 sequence: CASSLSVGEEVTDTQYF. Here the CDR3 DNA reads TGCGCCAGCAGCTTGTCAGTAGGGGAGGAGGTCACAGATACGCAGTATTTT.

This clonotype was recorded a few times. The chain combines TRBV6-5 with TRBJ2-1, with a weak D call TRBD1 (5 bases). The ends were cut back, 6 bases at V and 8 bases at J, with 17 bases in the middle. Per germline, CDR1 MNHEY and CDR2 SVGAGI. This CDR3 has 14 amino acids. The CDR3 loop is CASRPLHRLYEQFF. Written as DNA, the CDR3 is TGTGCCAGCAGACCCCTCCACAGGCTCTATGAGCAGTTCTTC.

The CDR3 region is CSVGARLALETQYF. CDR3 coding DNA: TGCAGCGTTGGGGCCCGACTAGCTCTGGAGACCCAGTACTTC. The V and J genes are TRBV29-1 and TRBJ2-5; 7 nucleotides align to TRBD2. Trimming took 4 bases from V and 5 from J; bases not matched to a gene: 10. Germline V gene data show CDR1 as SQVTM and CDR2 as ANQGSEA. The CDR3 sequence is 14 residues long.

This chain uses TRBV20-1 with TRBJ2-5; TRBD1 is a possible D gene (5 bases). Gene TRBJ2-7 matches the end of the DNA better, so the J call may be wrong. Looked up from germline, CDR1 is DFQATT and CDR2 is SNEGSKA (reference sequence). The CDR3 extends over 15 amino acids. CDR3 DNA: TGCAGTGCTACTGGCCAGGGAATAGGCAGCTACGAGCAGTACTTC. Amino acids: CSATGQGIGSYEQYF.

There are a few counts of this clonotype. V is TRBV6-1 and J is TRBJ2-5, with 8 bases fitting TRBD1. The germline CDR1 and CDR2 sequences are MNHNS and SASEGT. This CDR3 contains 15 residues. The V gene end was trimmed by 6 bases and the J gene end by 7 bases; junction bases not matched to a gene: 13. CDR3 amino acids: CASSKIGQGQWTQYF. Written as DNA, the CDR3 is TGTGCCAGCAGCAAAATTGGACAGGGTCAATGGACCCAGTACTTC.

The rearrangement uses TRBV6-6 and TRBJ2-1; either TRBD1 or TRBD2 may fit D (6 bases each). There are 15 residues in the CDR3. Germline V gene lookup returns CDR1 MNHNY and CDR2 SVGAGI (reference sequence). V lost 3 bases and J lost 4, with 13 bases in between. CDR3 amino acids: CASSYRGAVYNEQFF. CDR3 bases: TGTGCCAGCAGTTATAGGGGGGCGGTGTACAATGAGCAGTTCTTC.

This clonotype has more than one count but fewer than ten. The rearrangement joins TRBV2 to TRBJ2-1; D is unresolved. The length of the CDR3 is 11 residues. Trimming shortened V by 6 bases and J by 10 bases, and 10 bases separated the two germline ends. Germline V gives CDR1 SNHLY, CDR2 FYNNEI. The CDR3 DNA reads as TGTGCCAGCAGCGTAGGTCCCGAGCAGTTCTTC. Translated: CASSVGPEQFF.

As for this clonotype: A much bigger clone sits one base away, suggesting this may be a read error. The V and J genes are TRBV4-2 and TRBJ2-4; 7 bases match TRBD2. In germline, CDR1 is LGHNA, CDR2 YNFKEQ. The length of the CDR3 is 15 residues. As DNA, the CDR3 is TGTGCCTGCAGCCAAGATTCAGCGGGAAAAAACATTCAGTACTTC. This encodes CACSQDSAGKNIQYF.

This chain links TRBV24-1 with TRBJ2-3; a possible D gene is TRBD2 (6 bases). The CDR3 is 17 amino acids. The germline V and J ends were trimmed by 3 bases and 1 base, with 16 bases remaining between them. Per germline, CDR1 KGHDR and CDR2 SFDVKD. For the CDR3, the DNA is TGTGCCACCAGTGATGTATCGGGGGTAGCGGGCACAGATACGCAGTATTTT. It is translated as CATSDVSGVAGTDTQYF.

V gene TRBV7-6 combines with J gene TRBJ1-4; 7 nucleotides align to TRBD1. The length of the CDR3 is 17 residues. Germline lookup yields CDR1 SGHVS and CDR2 FNYEAQ. The V segment lost 2 bases and the J segment 6 bases; nucleotides outside the gene matches: 12. CDR3 coding DNA: TGTGCCAGCAGCTTATCCTACCGGGACAGCGTACATGAAAAACTGTTTTTT. Encoded protein: CASSLSYRDSVHEKLFF.